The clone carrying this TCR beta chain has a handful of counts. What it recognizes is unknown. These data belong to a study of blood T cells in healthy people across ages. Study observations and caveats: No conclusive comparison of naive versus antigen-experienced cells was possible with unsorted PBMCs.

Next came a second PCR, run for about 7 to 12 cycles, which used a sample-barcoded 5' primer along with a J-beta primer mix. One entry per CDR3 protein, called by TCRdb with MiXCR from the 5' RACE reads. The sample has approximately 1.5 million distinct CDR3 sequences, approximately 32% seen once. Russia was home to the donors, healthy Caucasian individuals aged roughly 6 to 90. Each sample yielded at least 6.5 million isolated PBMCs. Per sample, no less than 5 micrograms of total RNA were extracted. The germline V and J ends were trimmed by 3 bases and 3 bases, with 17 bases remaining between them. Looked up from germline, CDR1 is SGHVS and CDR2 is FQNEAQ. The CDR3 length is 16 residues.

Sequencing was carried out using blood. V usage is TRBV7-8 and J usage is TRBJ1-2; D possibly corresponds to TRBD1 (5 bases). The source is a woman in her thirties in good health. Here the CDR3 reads CASSFIRDGGDYGYTF. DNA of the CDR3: TGTGCCAGCAGCTTCATCCGGGACGGCGGGGACTATGGCTACACCTTC.